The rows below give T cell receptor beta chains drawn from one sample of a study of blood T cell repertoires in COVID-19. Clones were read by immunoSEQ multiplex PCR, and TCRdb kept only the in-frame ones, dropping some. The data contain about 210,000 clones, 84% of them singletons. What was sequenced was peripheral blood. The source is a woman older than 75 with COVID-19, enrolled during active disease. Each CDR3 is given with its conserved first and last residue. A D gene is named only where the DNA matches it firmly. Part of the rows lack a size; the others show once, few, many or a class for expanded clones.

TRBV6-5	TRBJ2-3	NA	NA	TGTGCCAGCAGTCAGGGCCACCCCACAGATACGCAGTATTTT	CASSQGHPTDTQYF
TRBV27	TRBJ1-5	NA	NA	TGTGCCAGCCAGAATAGAGGACGTGGGGGGAATCAGCCCCAGCATTTT	CASQNRGRGGNQPQHF
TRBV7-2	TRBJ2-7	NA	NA	TGTGCCAGCAGCTTAGCGGGACTTCCAAACTACGAGCAGTACTTC	CASSLAGLPNYEQYF
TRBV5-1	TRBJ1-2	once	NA	TGCGCCAGCAGCTTCGGGCAGGGGAGTTTCGATGGCTACACCTTC	CASSFGQGSFDGYTF
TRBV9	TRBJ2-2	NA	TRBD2	TGTGCCAGCAGCGTAGGGGGCGGGGGGGCCGGGGAGCTGTTTTTT	CASSVGGGGAGELFF
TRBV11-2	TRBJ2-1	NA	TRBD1	TGTGCCAGCAGCTTAGATGGGACAGGGATCAATGAGCAGTTCTTC	CASSLDGTGINEQFF
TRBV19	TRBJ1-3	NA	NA	TGTGCCAGTAGTGTGAGCCGGGACACTAAAGGAAACACCATATATTTT	CASSVSRDTKGNTIYF
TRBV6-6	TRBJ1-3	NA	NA	TGTGCCAGCAGTAAGGGGTACTCTGGAAACACCATATATTTT	CASSKGYSGNTIYF
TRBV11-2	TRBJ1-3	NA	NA	TGTGCCAGCAGCTTAGATCTCTCTGGAAACACCATATATTTT	CASSLDLSGNTIYF
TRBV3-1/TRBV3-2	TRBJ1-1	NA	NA	TGTGCCAGCAGACAACAGGTGAACACTGAAGCTTTCTTT	CASRQQVNTEAFF
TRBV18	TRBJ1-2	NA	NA	TGTGCCAGCTCACGCTCGACATCAATTAACTATGGCTACACCTTC	CASSRSTSINYGYTF
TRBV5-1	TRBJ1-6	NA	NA	TGCGCCAGCAGCTTGGGGGGCGGCCCCCCGATCCACTTT	CASSLGGGPPIHF
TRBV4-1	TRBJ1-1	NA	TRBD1	TGCGCCAGCAGCCAAGCAGGGGGTTGGAGTACTGAAGCTTTCTTT	CASSQAGGWSTEAFF
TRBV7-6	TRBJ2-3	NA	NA	TGTGCCAGCAGCTTAGGACCGCGCGGAGATACGCAGTATTTT	CASSLGPRGDTQYF
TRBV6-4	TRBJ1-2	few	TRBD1	TGTGCCAGCAGGGGACAGGGGGAAGGCGGCTACACCTTC	CASRGQGEGGYTF
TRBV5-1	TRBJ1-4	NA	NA	TGCGCCAGCAGCTTGGGGTTGACAGCGTATTATAATGAAAAACTGTTTTTT	CASSLGLTAYYNEKLFF
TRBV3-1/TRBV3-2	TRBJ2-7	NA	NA	TGTGCCAGCAGCCGTAACTACGAGCAGTACTTC	CASSRNYEQYF
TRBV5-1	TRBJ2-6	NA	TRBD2	TGCGCCAGCAGCTTGGTGGGACTAGGGGCTGGGGCCAACGTCCTGACTTTC	CASSLVGLGAGANVLTF
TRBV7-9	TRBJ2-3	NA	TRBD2	TGTGCCAGCAGCCTAGCGGAGGCCCTTGATACGCAGTATTTT	CASSLAEALDTQYF
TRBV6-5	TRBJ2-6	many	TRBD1	TGTGCCAGCGGACAGGGTAGCGTCCTGACTTTC	CASGQGSVLTF
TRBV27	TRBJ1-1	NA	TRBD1	TGTGCCAGCAGTCCCCGGACAGGCTTCGTCTCCGCTGAAGCTTTCTTT	CASSPRTGFVSAEAFF
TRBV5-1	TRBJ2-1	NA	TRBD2	TGCGCCAGCAGCTTGACTAGCGGGAGCTACAATGAGCAGTTCTTC	CASSLTSGSYNEQFF
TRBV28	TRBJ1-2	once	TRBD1	TGTGCCAGCAGTTTGTCCCAGGGGGTGAGACTCTATGGCTACACCTTC	CASSLSQGVRLYGYTF
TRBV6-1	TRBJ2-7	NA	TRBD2	TGTGCCAGCAGTGAACAGACGGGGGGACAGTACTTC	CASSEQTGGQYF
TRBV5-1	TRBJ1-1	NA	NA	TGCGCCAGCAGCTTGCCCGGGGGTGAAGCTTTCTTT	CASSLPGGEAFF
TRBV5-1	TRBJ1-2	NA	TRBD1	TGCGCCAGCAGCTTGGACCGCCTGACCGGGACAGGGGTCGGCTACACCTTC	CASSLDRLTGTGVGYTF